The 13 T cell receptor beta chains below were found in one sample sequenced in a study of CD8 T cells in ankylosing spondylitis. Study-level findings and limits: For ankylosing spondylitis blood, a TCR beta motif of under 10 highly homologous variants appeared characteristic.

These receptors have no known antigen. Using its own MiXCR run on the 5' RACE reads, TCRdb lists one record per CDR3 protein. The repertoire consists of around 490,000 distinct CDR3 sequences, with about 5.7% occurring once and the leading ten covering roughly 3.5%. The source material was blood, either unsorted or a sorted T cell fraction (not recorded which). The receptors were sampled from a male donor with ankylosing spondylitis.

This clonotype showed up many times. V gene TRBV6-4 combines with J gene TRBJ2-1; no definite D call. Trimming took off 3 bases at V and 4 bases at J, with 19 bases between the two ends. The CDR3 is 17 amino acids. Germline lookup yields CDR1 MRHNA and CDR2 SNTAGT. This CDR3 is CASSEFGPSGLYNEQFF. The CDR3 bases are TGTGCCAGCAGTGAATTTGGCCCCAGTGGTCTATACAATGAGCAGTTCTTC.

This clonotype was detected many times. The chain carries TRBV20-1 and TRBJ1-2; tentatively, D is TRBD1 (5 bases). CDR3 length equals 11 residues. Trimming took off 4 bases at V and 10 bases at J, with 13 bases between the two ends. Per the germline V gene, CDR1 is DFQATT and CDR2 is SNEGSKA (reference sequence). The CDR3 region is CSATDSVDYTF. The CDR3 coding sequence is TGCAGTGCTACCGACAGTGTTGACTACACCTTC.

This CDR3 is CASSQAPTYEQYF. The CDR3 nucleotides read TGTGCCAGCAGTCAAGCTCCCACCTACGAGCAGTACTTC. The V gene is TRBV6-2 or TRBV6-3, the J gene TRBJ2-7; D gene unclear. Trimming took 5 bases from V and 2 from J, leaving 10 bases between them. The CDR3 sequence is 13 residues long. Germline V gene data show CDR1 as MNHEY and CDR2 as SVGEGT.

At least ten counts were recorded for this clonotype. The V gene is TRBV5-1, the J gene TRBJ2-2, with D perhaps assigned TRBD1 or TRBD2 (5 bases each). The CDR3 is made up of 15 amino acids. Germline V gives CDR1 SGHRS, CDR2 YFSETQ. V was trimmed by 2 bases and J by 5 bases, leaving 13 bases between them. This CDR3 is CASSFPGTQTGELFF. The CDR3 coding sequence is TGCGCCAGCAGCTTTCCAGGGACGCAAACCGGGGAGCTGTTTTTT. Full variable domain (remainder filled in from reference TRBV5-1 and TRBJ2-2): KAGVTQTPRYLIKTRGQQVTLSCSPISGHRSVSWYQQTPGQGLQFLFEYFSETQRNKGNFPGRFSGRQFSNSRSEMNVSTLELGDSALYLCASSFPGTQTGELFFGEGSRLTVL.

In this sample, this clonotype turned up many times. The rearrangement uses TRBV7-9 and TRBJ2-1; 7 bases map to TRBD1. Germline assignment: CDR1 SEHNR and CDR2 FQNEAQ (reference sequence). The length of the CDR3 is 12 residues. V lost 3 bases, J lost 10 bases, and 3 bases stayed unmatched. The CDR3 loop is CASSFPGQEQFF. The CDR3 bases are TGTGCCAGCAGCTTTCCGGGACAGGAGCAGTTCTTC.

This clonotype was recorded at least ten times. The gene calls are TRBV5-1 and TRBJ1-2; 8 bases are shared with TRBD1. Germline V gives CDR1 SGHRS, CDR2 YFSETQ. V shed 5 bases, J shed 6 bases, and the junction held 3 bases outside the gene matches. The CDR3 consists of 12 residues. The DNA of the CDR3 is TGCGCCAGCAGGACAGGGGTGAATGGCTACACCTTC. It yields the protein CASRTGVNGYTF.

This clonotype was observed many times. V is TRBV4-2 and J is TRBJ2-7; 16 bases fit TRBD2. The CDR3 sequence is 19 residues long. Germline loops: CDR1 LGHNA, CDR2 YNFKEQ. The trim removed 2 bases at V and 2 bases at J, leaving 9 bases unmatched. CDR3 nucleotides: TGTGCCAGCAGCCAACTAATGGGACTAGCGGGAGGGGAAGCCTACGAGCAGTACTTC. Translating it yields CASSQLMGLAGGEAYEQYF.

This clonotype was detected many times. The chain has TRBV7-9 and TRBJ2-7; no clear D. CDR3 length equals 13 residues. The V end lost 0 bases, the J end lost 5 bases, and 8 bases lay between the germline ends. Looked up from germline, CDR1 is SEHNR and CDR2 is FQNEAQ (reference sequence). The CDR3 is CASSLATIHEQYF. CDR3 nucleotide sequence: TGTGCCAGCAGCTTAGCAACAATCCACGAGCAGTACTTC.

This clonotype was picked up many times. V gene TRBV10-3 combines with J gene TRBJ2-3; TRBD2 matches 11 bases. V shed 7 bases, J shed 6 bases, and the junction held 9 bases outside the gene matches. CDR3 size: 15 residues. CDR1 is ENHRY, CDR2 SYGVKD, per germline. CDR3 coding DNA: TGTGCCATCACCCCGGGACTAGCGGACCCCGATACGCAGTATTTT. This encodes CAITPGLADPDTQYF.

This clonotype was picked up many times. The V call is TRBV10-3, the J call TRBJ1-3; TRBD1 matches at 7 bases. Germline values: CDR1 ENHRY, CDR2 SYGVKD. J was trimmed by 0 bases and V by 6 bases; bases with no gene match: 8. This CDR3 contains 16 residues. CDR3 residues: CAIRAGGMSSGNTIYF. The CDR3 nucleotides read TGTGCCATCAGAGCAGGGGGGATGAGCTCTGGAAACACCATATATTTT.

This clonotype was seen ten or more times. This rearrangement joins TRBV5-1 to TRBJ1-1, with D possibly TRBD1 on 5 matching bases. Deletions cut 4 bases from V and 4 bases from J, with 17 bases between. CDR1 is SGHRS, CDR2 YFSETQ, per germline. CDR3 size: 15 residues. The CDR3: CASSVTTGGGTEAFF. The CDR3 DNA reads as TGCGCCAGCAGCGTAACGACTGGTGGGGGCACTGAAGCTTTCTTT.

Many counts were recorded for this clonotype. The chain uses TRBV27 and TRBJ1-5, with TRBD1 matching 8 bases. The J segment lost 0 bases and the V segment lost 5 bases, leaving 6 bases of the junction unmatched. The CDR3 consists of 16 residues. Per the germline V gene, CDR1 is MNHEY and CDR2 is SMNVEV (reference sequence). CDR3 coding DNA: TGTGCCAGCAGTGGAAGGACAGGGAATAGCAATCAGCCCCAGCATTTT. This encodes CASSGRTGNSNQPQHF.

This clonotype was observed at least ten times. The chain links TRBV6-2 or TRBV6-3 to TRBJ2-5, with unresolved D. Deletions cut 1 base from V and 2 bases from J, with 11 bases between. This CDR3 contains 15 residues. Germline CDR1 MNHEY, CDR2 SVGEGT. CDR3 nucleotide sequence: TGTGCCAGCAGTTACTTGGTAGGCAGACAAGAGACCCAGTACTTC. Translation gives CASSYLVGRQETQYF.